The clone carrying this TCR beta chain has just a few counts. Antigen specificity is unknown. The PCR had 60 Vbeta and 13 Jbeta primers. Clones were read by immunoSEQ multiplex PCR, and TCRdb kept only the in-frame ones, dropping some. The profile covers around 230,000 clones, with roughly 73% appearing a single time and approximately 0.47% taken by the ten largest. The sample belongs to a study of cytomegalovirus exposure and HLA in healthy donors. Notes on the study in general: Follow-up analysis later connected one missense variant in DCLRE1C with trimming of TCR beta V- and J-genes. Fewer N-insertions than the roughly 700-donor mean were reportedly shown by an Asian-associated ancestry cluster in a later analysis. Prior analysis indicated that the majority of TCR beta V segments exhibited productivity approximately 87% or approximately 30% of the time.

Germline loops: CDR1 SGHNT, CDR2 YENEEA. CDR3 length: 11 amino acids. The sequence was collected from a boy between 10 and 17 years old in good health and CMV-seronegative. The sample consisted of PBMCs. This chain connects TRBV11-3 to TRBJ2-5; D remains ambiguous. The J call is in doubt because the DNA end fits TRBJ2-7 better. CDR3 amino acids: CASSSKYEQYF. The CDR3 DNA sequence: TGTGCCAGCAGCTCCAAATACGAGCAGTACTTC.